This T cell receptor beta chain was captured by sequencing in a study of shared clonotypes between healthy human individuals. Study summary: Researchers drew samples from a couple of women and three men aged 18 to 49.

Germline V CDR1 and CDR2: MNHNS, SASEGT. The CDR3 covers 14 residues. The V end lost 5 bases, the J end lost 0 bases, and 8 bases lay between the germline ends. TCRdb's table, derived via immunoSEQ multiplex PCR, lists solely in-frame clones and lacks some. Of 2 million to 3 million clones listed, 80% to 95% are singletons. This clone was observed once. Its antigen is not known. Findings and limits, study-wide: It was the non-shared clonotypes that had lower generation probabilities than clonotypes shared by all four donors.

The study drew its donors from healthy HIV-negative adults without recent acute infections or vaccinations. The CD4+ fraction was divided into a CD45RA+ naive subset and a CD45RA-negative memory subset. The clonotype was recovered from a man aged 18-30 years in good health. Some clones in this sample may be carry-over from other donors' samples. The chain is built from TRBV6-1 and TRBJ2-1; D gene uncertain. The sequenced sample consisted of naive CD4+ T cells from PBMCs. Subset noted: CD45RA+ positively selected. The CDR3 region is CASSHKSSYNEQFF. The CDR3 DNA follows: TGTGCCAGCAGTCACAAGAGCTCCTACAATGAGCAGTTCTTC.